These T cell receptor beta chains were read from a single sample in a study of CD8 T cells in ankylosing spondylitis. A single record per CDR3 protein comes from TCRdb applying MiXCR to the 5' RACE reads. The table lists some 130,000 distinct CDR3 sequences, approximately 7.4% of them singletons. The sequenced sample consisted of blood, either unsorted or a sorted T cell fraction (not recorded which). All receptors come from a female donor with ankylosing spondylitis or in good health (not recorded which). The CDR3 runs from the conserved cysteine through the conserved F or W. The order of the fields is CDR3 protein, CDR3 DNA, clone size, V gene, J gene, D gene. A D gene is named only where the DNA matches it firmly. Clone size appears in some rows only: once, few, many, or a class for an expanded clone.

CDR3: CASTQAGGVGDTQYF
DNA: TGTGCCAGCACCCAAGCGGGGGGGGTGGGAGATACGCAGTATTTT
size: .
V: TRBV7-9
J: TRBJ2-3
D: TRBD2

CDR3: CASKAGGLNEQFF
DNA: TGTGCCAGCAAGGCGGGGGGGCTAAATGAGCAGTTCTTC
size: .
V: TRBV7-2
J: TRBJ2-1
D: TRBD2

CDR3: CASSSRGTPSVVTEAFF
DNA: TGTGCCAGCAGCTCGCGCGGGACGCCCTCAGTAGTAACTGAAGCTTTCTTT
size: many
V: TRBV5-5
J: TRBJ1-1
D: .

CDR3: CASSEEGRITGELFF
DNA: TGTGCCAGCAGTGAAGAGGGACGGATCACCGGGGAGCTGTTTTTT
size: many
V: TRBV2
J: TRBJ2-2
D: .

CDR3: CASSLRDRTPNYGYTF
DNA: TGTGCCAGCAGCTTGCGGGACAGGACTCCCAACTATGGCTACACCTTC
size: .
V: TRBV5-5
J: TRBJ1-2
D: TRBD1

CDR3: CSAARGGPGELFF
DNA: TGCAGTGCCGCACGGGGGGGCCCCGGGGAGCTGTTTTTT
size: many
V: TRBV20-1
J: TRBJ2-2
D: TRBD2

CDR3: CAIRGTHPGDTGELFF
DNA: TGTGCCATCAGGGGGACCCATCCAGGAGACACCGGGGAGCTGTTTTTT
size: many
V: TRBV10-3
J: TRBJ2-2
D: .

CDR3: CASSLGSWGGDTIYF
DNA: TGTGCCAGCAGCCTCGGATCTTGGGGGGGAGACACCATATATTTT
size: many
V: TRBV7-2
J: TRBJ1-3
D: .

CDR3: CASSITTDNTEAFF
DNA: TGTGCCAGTAGTATCACGACGGACAACACTGAAGCTTTCTTT
size: many
V: TRBV19
J: TRBJ1-1
D: .

CDR3: CASIPRRTGINSPLHF
DNA: TGTGCCAGCATCCCCCGAAGGACAGGAATTAATTCACCCCTCCACTTT
size: many
V: TRBV6-1
J: TRBJ1-6
D: TRBD1

CDR3: CASSLQGANQPQHF
DNA: TGTGCCAGCAGTTTACAGGGGGCTAATCAGCCCCAGCATTTT
size: many
V: TRBV12-3/TRBV12-4
J: TRBJ1-5
D: TRBD1

CDR3: CASSLPRGADRRRPTGELFF
DNA: TGTGCCAGCAGCCTCCCAAGGGGGGCAGACCGCCGAAGACCGACGGGGGAGCTGTTTTTT
size: few
V: TRBV5-6
J: TRBJ2-2
D: .

CDR3: CASSYTGVGNNSPLHF
DNA: TGTGCCAGCAGTTACACAGGGGTTGGAAATAATTCACCCCTCCACTTT
size: many
V: TRBV6-5
J: TRBJ1-6
D: TRBD1

CDR3: CASSKCSVAYSQPQHF
DNA: TGTGCCAGCAGCAAATGTAGCGTAGCCTATTCCCAGCCCCAGCATTTT
size: many
V: TRBV21-1
J: TRBJ1-5
D: .

CDR3: CASSSLTGGDGYTF
DNA: TGTGCCAGCTCATCCCTGACAGGGGGCGATGGCTACACCTTC
size: .
V: TRBV18
J: TRBJ1-2
D: TRBD1

CDR3: CASGAGRPSYNEQFF
DNA: TGTGCCAGCGGCGCCGGGCGCCCCTCCTACAATGAGCAGTTCTTC
size: .
V: TRBV5-6
J: TRBJ2-1
D: .

CDR3: CASSQDWRQGRSGANVLTF
DNA: TGTGCCAGCAGCCAAGATTGGCGGCAGGGCCGCTCTGGGGCCAACGTCCTGACTTTC
size: once
V: TRBV4-2
J: TRBJ2-6
D: .

CDR3: CASSYETGQGTEAFF
DNA: TGTGCCAGCAGTTACGAGACCGGACAGGGAACTGAAGCTTTCTTT
size: many
V: TRBV6-5
J: TRBJ1-1
D: TRBD1

CDR3: CASSWGTGGNEQFF
DNA: TGCGCCAGCAGCTGGGGGACAGGGGGCAATGAGCAGTTCTTC
size: many
V: TRBV5-1
J: TRBJ2-1
D: TRBD1

CDR3: CASQEGGRTDTQYF
DNA: TGCGCCAGTCAAGAGGGGGGAAGGACAGATACGCAGTATTTT
size: few
V: TRBV5-1
J: TRBJ2-3
D: .

CDR3: CASSSRDRAFYEQYF
DNA: TGTGCCAGCAGTTCCCGGGACAGGGCCTTTTACGAGCAGTACTTC
size: many
V: TRBV6-2/TRBV6-3
J: TRBJ2-7
D: TRBD1